This entry lists 5 T cell receptor beta chains sequenced from one sample in a study of cytomegalovirus exposure and HLA in healthy donors. The assay was immunoSEQ multiplex PCR, and TCRdb's table has in-frame clones only and misses some. The sample holds over 100,000 clones, about nine tenths seen once. Input material: PBMCs. The receptors were sampled from a young woman in good health and CMV-seronegative.

This chain connects TRBV6-6 to TRBJ2-7; D is unresolved. CDR1 and CDR2 (germline): MNHNY, SVGAGI (reference sequence). V lost 5 bases, J lost 3 bases, and 14 bases lay in between. CDR3 length: 14 amino acids. Written as DNA, the CDR3 is TGTGCCAGCAGTCAAGACACGAGATACTACGAGCAGTACTTC. It translates to CASSQDTRYYEQYF.

This clone has just a few counts. The chain couples TRBV7-9 to TRBJ2-7; TRBD1 matches at 10 bases. The CDR3 has 14 amino acids. Germline CDR1 is SEHNR and CDR2 is FQNEAQ (reference sequence). V was clipped by 5 bases and J by 7 bases; unmatched bases: 8. The CDR3 DNA follows: TGTGCCAGCAGCCTCAAGGGGACAGGGGAAGAGCAGTACTTC. Translation: CASSLKGTGEEQYF.

This chain's CDR3 is CASSQGRGQGNQPQHF. The CDR3 nucleotides read TGCGCCAGCAGCCAAGGACGGGGTCAGGGGAACCAGCCCCAGCATTTT. The chain has TRBV4-3 and TRBJ1-5; perhaps TRBD1 as D (6 bases). V lost 1 base to trimming and J lost 7 bases, with 17 bases between them. This CDR3 spans 16 amino acids. CDR1 and CDR2 (germline): LGHNA, YSLEER.

J is TRBJ1-2 and V is TRBV9; 7 positions match TRBD1. The CDR3 consists of 15 residues. Losses at the gene ends were 4 bases for V and 0 bases for J; bases not matched to a gene: 6. The V gene's germline CDR1 is SGDLS and CDR2 YYNGEE. The CDR3 bases are TGTGCCAGCAGCTCGTCGGGGACAGCTAACTATGGCTACACCTTC. Amino acid sequence: CASSSSGTANYGYTF.

The count of this clone is one. This sequence joins TRBV4-3 and TRBJ2-2; 13 bases align to TRBD2. CDR1 and CDR2 from the germline V gene are LGHNA and YSLEER. This CDR3 comprises 17 residues. J lost 2 bases, V lost 3 bases, and 3 bases had no gene match. CDR3 bases: TGCGCCAGCAGCCAGCGGGGACTAGCGGGAAACACCGGGGAGCTGTTTTTT. Protein sequence: CASSQRGLAGNTGELFF.